Presented here are 10 T cell receptor beta chains from one specimen sequenced in a study of somatic mutations in cytotoxic T cells in rheumatoid arthritis. The method was immunoSEQ multiplex PCR; TCRdb's version includes in-frame clones alone and lacks a portion of them. The repertoire holds under 15,000 clones, with 74% as singletons. Sequences were obtained from CD8+ T cells sorted from blood. These receptors were obtained from a man between 65 and 79 years old in good health.

The chain uses TRBV30 and TRBJ2-7; D is uncertain. Per germline, CDR1 GTSNPN and CDR2 SVGIG (reference sequence). The CDR3 consists of 12 residues. Deletions cut 5 bases from V and 7 bases from J, with 15 bases between. CDR3 sequence (DNA): TGTGCCTGGGCCCTCTCGCCTTGGGAGCAGTACTTC. Encoded protein: CAWALSPWEQYF.

A single count supports this clone. The V call is TRBV7-9, the J call TRBJ2-7; 7 bases agree with TRBD2. The CDR3 totals 14 residues. The germline CDR1 and CDR2 sequences are SEHNR and FQNEAQ (reference sequence). The trim removed 3 bases at V and 5 bases at J, leaving 7 bases unmatched. CDR3 loop: CASSFIRAGDEQYF. The CDR3 DNA is TGTGCCAGCAGCTTCATTAGGGCGGGGGACGAGCAGTACTTC.

This chain joins TRBV28 and TRBJ1-2; a weak D match, TRBD1 (5 bases). Germline assignment: CDR1 MDHEN and CDR2 SYDVKM. The length of the CDR3 is 17 residues. V gave up 0 bases and J gave up 4 bases, with 18 bases separating them. CDR3 sequence: CASSLWEDTSVSYGYTF. CDR3 coding DNA: TGTGCCAGCAGTTTATGGGAGGACACTTCTGTGAGCTATGGCTACACCTTC.

The chain combines TRBV27 with TRBJ1-5, with 8 bases fitting TRBD1. The length of the CDR3 is 16 residues. Germline CDR1 MNHEY, CDR2 SMNVEV (reference sequence). Trimming took 5 bases from V and 1 from J; bases not matched to a gene: 7. The CDR3 here is CASSPFTGGSNQPQHF. The DNA for the CDR3 is TGTGCCAGCAGTCCATTCACAGGGGGAAGCAATCAGCCCCAGCATTTT.

V and J are TRBV9 and TRBJ1-1; the D gene is possibly TRBD1 (6 bases). The CDR3 sequence is 17 residues long. Germline V gene lookup returns CDR1 SGDLS and CDR2 YYNGEE. Between the trimmed V and J ends, which lost 0 bases and 5 bases, there was a span of 20 bases. The CDR3 sequence: CASSVGEGGQGRTEAFF. CDR3 sequence (DNA): TGTGCCAGCAGCGTAGGTGAGGGGGGCCAGGGGAGGACTGAAGCTTTCTTT. Filled out from reference TRBV9 and TRBJ1-1, the complete variable domain reads DSGVTQTPKHLITATGQRVTLRCSPRSGDLSVYWYQQSLDQGLQFLIQYYNGEERAKGNILERFSAQQFPDLHSELNLSSLELGDSALYFCASSVGEGGQGRTEAFFGQGTRLTVV.

V gene TRBV15 combines with J gene TRBJ2-1, with TRBD1 matching 10 bases. The V segment lost 5 bases and the J segment 4 bases; nucleotides outside the gene matches: 5. The germline CDR1 and CDR2 sequences are LNHNV and YYDKDF (reference sequence). This CDR3 comprises 15 residues. This CDR3 is CATSAGTGDYNEQFF. For the CDR3, the DNA is TGTGCCACCAGCGCCGGGACAGGGGATTACAATGAGCAGTTCTTC. The whole variable domain, filled in from reference TRBV15 and TRBJ2-1, reads DAMVIQNPRYQVTQFGKPVTLSCSQTLNHNVMYWYQQKSSQAPKLLFHYYDKDFNNEADTPDNFQSRRPNTSFCFLDIRSPGLGDTAMYLCATSAGTGDYNEQFFGPGTRLTVL.

This clone came up a few times. V and J are TRBV19 and TRBJ2-7; possibly TRBD1 or TRBD2 for D (6 bases each). The length of the CDR3 is 13 residues. CDR1 is LNHDA and CDR2 is SQIVND in the germline V gene (reference sequence). Trimming stripped 3 bases from V and 5 bases from J, with 11 bases between. The CDR3: CASSMGGHNEQYF. CDR3 sequence (DNA): TGTGCCAGTAGTATGGGGGGACACAACGAGCAGTACTTC.

The chain combines TRBV7-9 with TRBJ2-7; 7 bases map to TRBD1. V shed 5 bases, J shed 0 bases, and the junction held 7 bases outside the gene matches. The CDR3 runs to 15 residues. Germline V gene lookup returns CDR1 SEHNR and CDR2 FQNEAQ (reference sequence). Here the CDR3 DNA reads TGTGCCAGCAGCACCGGGACAGAGAGCTCCTACGAGCAGTACTTC. This translates into CASSTGTESSYEQYF.

The chain uses TRBV7-3 and TRBJ2-7; D might be TRBD2 (6 bases). This CDR3 spans 13 amino acids. CDR1 is SGHTA, CDR2 FQGTGA, per germline. V shed 5 bases and J shed 0 bases, with 8 bases lying between them. The CDR3, as DNA: TGTGCCAGCAGCCCGGGACTCTCCTACGAGCAGTACTTC. Protein sequence: CASSPGLSYEQYF.

The chain carries TRBV6-5 and TRBJ2-2; 7 nucleotides agree with TRBD2. This CDR3 spans 15 amino acids. J was trimmed by 1 base and V by 5 bases; bases with no gene match: 4. Germline CDR1 reads MNHEY; CDR2 reads SVGAGI. CDR3 region: CASSGTSENTGELFF. Here the CDR3 DNA reads TGTGCCAGCAGTGGAACTAGCGAGAACACCGGGGAGCTGTTTTTT.